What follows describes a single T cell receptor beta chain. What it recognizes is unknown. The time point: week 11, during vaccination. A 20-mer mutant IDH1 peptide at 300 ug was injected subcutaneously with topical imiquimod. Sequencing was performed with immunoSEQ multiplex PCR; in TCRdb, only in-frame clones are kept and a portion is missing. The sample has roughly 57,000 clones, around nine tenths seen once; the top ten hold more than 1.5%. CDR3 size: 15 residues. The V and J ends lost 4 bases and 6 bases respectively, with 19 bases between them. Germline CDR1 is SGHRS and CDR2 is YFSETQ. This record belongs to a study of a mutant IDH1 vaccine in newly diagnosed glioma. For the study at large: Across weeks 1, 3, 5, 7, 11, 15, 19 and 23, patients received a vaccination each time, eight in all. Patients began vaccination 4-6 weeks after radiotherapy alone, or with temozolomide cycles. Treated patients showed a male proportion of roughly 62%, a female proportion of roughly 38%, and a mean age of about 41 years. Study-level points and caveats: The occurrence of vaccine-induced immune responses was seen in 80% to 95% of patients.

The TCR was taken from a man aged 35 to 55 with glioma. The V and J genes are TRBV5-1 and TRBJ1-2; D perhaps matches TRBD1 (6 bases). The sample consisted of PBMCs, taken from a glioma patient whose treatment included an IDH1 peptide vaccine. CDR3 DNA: TGCGCCAGCAGCGGTAACACAGGGTCTCGGGATGGCTACACCTTC. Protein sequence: CASSGNTGSRDGYTF.